This T cell receptor beta chain was observed in a study of T cell responses to AZD1222 COVID-19 vaccine. Study-wide results and limits: Seropositive AZD1222 recipients at baseline numbered only five or six. Donors skewed white British and female; clonal diversity was possibly underestimated. Regions 160-218 and 743-854 dominated among vaccine-associated CD4 TCRs spanning spike.

Germline V gives CDR1 SSHAT, CDR2 FNYEAQ (reference sequence). V was trimmed by 3 bases and J by 5 bases, leaving 5 bases between them. The CDR3 contains 13 residues. Regarding this clone: Its antigen is unknown.

Both about-4-week and about-12-week second-dose recipients were combined. Assay used: immunoSEQ multiplex PCR; TCRdb lists only in-frame clones, some missing. This table holds tens of thousands of clones, 90% to 95% found once. The sequence was collected from an adult who received the AZD1222 COVID-19 vaccine. This specimen consisted of peripheral blood, obtained 28 days after the second AZD1222 dose. V usage is TRBV7-7 and J usage is TRBJ1-6; possible D gene TRBD1, 5 bases. In nucleotides, the CDR3 is TGTGCCAGCAGCTTGGGACATAATTCACCCCTCCACTTT. Its protein product is CASSLGHNSPLHF.